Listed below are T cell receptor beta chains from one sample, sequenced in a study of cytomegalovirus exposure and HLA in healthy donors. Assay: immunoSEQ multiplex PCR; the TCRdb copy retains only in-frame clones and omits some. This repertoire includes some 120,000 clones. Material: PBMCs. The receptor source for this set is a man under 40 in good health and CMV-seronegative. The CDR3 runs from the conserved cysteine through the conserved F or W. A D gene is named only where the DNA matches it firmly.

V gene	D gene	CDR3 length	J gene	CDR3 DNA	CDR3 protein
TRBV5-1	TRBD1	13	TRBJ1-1	TGCGCCAGCAGCTGGGGACAGGACACTGAAGCTTTCTTT	CASSWGQDTEAFF
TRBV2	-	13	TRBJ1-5	TGTGCCAGCAGTGGCCAGGGGAGTCAGCCCCAGCATTTT	CASSGQGSQPQHF
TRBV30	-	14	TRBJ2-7	TGTGCCTGGAGTGTACGTAGTAGGACTGCCGAGCAGTACTTC	CAWSVRSRTAEQYF
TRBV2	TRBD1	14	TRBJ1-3	TGTGCCAGCTCGGGACAGGGGGCGGGAAACACCATATATTTT	CASSGQGAGNTIYF
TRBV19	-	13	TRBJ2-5	TGTGCCAGTAGTCCCCGGGGGTTAGGGGCCCAGTACTTC	CASSPRGLGAQYF
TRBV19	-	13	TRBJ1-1	TGTGCCAGCGCCGTGGGGCTGAACACTGAAGCTTTCTTT	CASAVGLNTEAFF
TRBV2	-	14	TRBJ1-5	TGTGCCAGCAGTGATAGGTCACGGGATCAGCCCCAGCATTTT	CASSDRSRDQPQHF
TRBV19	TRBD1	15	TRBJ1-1	TGTGCCAGTAGTACCGGGACAGGGATCGGCACTGAAGCTTTCTTT	CASSTGTGIGTEAFF
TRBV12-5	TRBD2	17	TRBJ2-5	TGTGCTAGTGGTTTAGGACTAGCGGGGGGCGGGTCAGAGACCCAGTACTTC	CASGLGLAGGGSETQYF
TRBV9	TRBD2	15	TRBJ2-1	TGTGCCAGCAGTCCTGGACTAGCGGCCTACAATGAGCAGTTCTTC	CASSPGLAAYNEQFF
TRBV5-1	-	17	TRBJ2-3	TGCGCCAGCAGCTCCGGGACTTCTCCTGCAAGCACAGATACGCAGTATTTT	CASSSGTSPASTDTQYF
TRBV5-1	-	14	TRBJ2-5	TGCGCCAGCAGCTCCCTGGGGGCACAAGAGACCCAGTACTTC	CASSSLGAQETQYF
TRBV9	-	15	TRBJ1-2	TGTGCCAGCAGCGTAGGAAAGGGGCCCAACTATGGCTACACCTTC	CASSVGKGPNYGYTF
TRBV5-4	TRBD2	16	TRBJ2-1	TGTGCCAGCAGCTTGGAAAGCGGGGGGGCCTACAATGAGCAGTTCTTC	CASSLESGGAYNEQFF
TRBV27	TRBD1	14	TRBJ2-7	TGTGCCAGCAGTTTAGAGACAGGGCCCTACGAGCAGTACTTC	CASSLETGPYEQYF
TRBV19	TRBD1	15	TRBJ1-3	TGTGCCAGTGCCCCCGCCAGGGGGGTCGGAAACACCATATATTTT	CASAPARGVGNTIYF
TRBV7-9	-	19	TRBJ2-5	TGTGCCAGCAGCTTAGCCGTATATTCCTCGCGGGCAGTCAAAGAGACCCAGTACTTC	CASSLAVYSSRAVKETQYF
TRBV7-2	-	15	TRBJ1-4	TGTGCCAGCAGCCCCGGTGGCAGGAGCGGTGAAAAACTGTTTTTT	CASSPGGRSGEKLFF
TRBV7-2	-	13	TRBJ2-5	TGTGCCAGCAGCTTAGAGCGCCAAGAGACCCAGTACTTC	CASSLERQETQYF
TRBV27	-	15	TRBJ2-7	TGTGCCAGCACCCCCCGGGTGGCTTTTCCATACGAGCAGTACTTC	CASTPRVAFPYEQYF
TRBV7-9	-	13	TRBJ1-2	TGTGCCAGCAGCTTCGGACAGCTCTATGGCTACACCTTC	CASSFGQLYGYTF
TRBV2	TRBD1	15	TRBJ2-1	TGTGCCAGCAGTACCGGGACAGGGGGCGCGAATGAGCAGTTCTTC	CASSTGTGGANEQFF
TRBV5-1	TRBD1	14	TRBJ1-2	TGCGCCAGCAGCGATCACAGGGGGGACTATGGCTACACCTTC	CASSDHRGDYGYTF
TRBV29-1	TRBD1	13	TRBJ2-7	TGCAGCGTCCTTCATGACAGGGGCTACGAGCAGTACTTC	CSVLHDRGYEQYF
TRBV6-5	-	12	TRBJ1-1	TGTGCCAGCAGCCCGGACAGTTTAGAAGCTTTCTTT	CASSPDSLEAFF
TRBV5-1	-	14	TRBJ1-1	TGCGCCAGCAGCTTGGATCCCAGCGGAGGGGAAGCTTTCTTT	CASSLDPSGGEAFF
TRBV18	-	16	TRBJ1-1	TGTGCCAGCTCACCATCCCGCGACCAGGGTAGCACTGAAGCTTTCTTT	CASSPSRDQGSTEAFF
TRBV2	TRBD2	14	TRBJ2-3	TGTGCCAGCAGTAAGGTAGCGGGGGCAGATACGCAGTATTTT	CASSKVAGADTQYF
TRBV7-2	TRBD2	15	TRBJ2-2	TGTGCCAGCAGCTTAGGGCGGGGGGACACCGGGGAGCTGTTTTTT	CASSLGRGDTGELFF
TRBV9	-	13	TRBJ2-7	TGTGCCAGCAGCGTGAACACCAACTACGAGCAGTACTTC	CASSVNTNYEQYF
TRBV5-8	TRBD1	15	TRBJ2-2	TGTGCCAGCGCCCCCCGCGACAGGGGCACCGGGGAGCTGTTTTTT	CASAPRDRGTGELFF
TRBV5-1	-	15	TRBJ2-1	TGCGCCAGCAGCTTGGGACAGGCTGAGCACAATGAGCAGTTCTTC	CASSLGQAEHNEQFF
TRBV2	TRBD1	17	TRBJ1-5	TGTGCCAGCAGCTCTGGACAGGGCCTTTTGAGCAATCAGCCCCAGCATTTT	CASSSGQGLLSNQPQHF
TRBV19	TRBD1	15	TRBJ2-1	TGTGCCAGTAGTACTGACAGGGGGCGCGTCGATGAGCAGTTCTTC	CASSTDRGRVDEQFF
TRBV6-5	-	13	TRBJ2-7	TGTGCCAGCAGTTACTCAGCGGAAAGCGAGCAGTACTTC	CASSYSAESEQYF
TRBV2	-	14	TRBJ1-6	TGTGCCAGCAGCCCGCCGGGAGGGAATTCACCCCTCCACTTT	CASSPPGGNSPLHF
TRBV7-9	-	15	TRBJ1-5	TGTGCCAGCAGCAGTGACATTAGGACTGGGCAGCCCCAGCATTTT	CASSSDIRTGQPQHF
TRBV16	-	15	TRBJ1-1	TGTGCCAGCAGAATCGGGTCAAGTGAGTGGACTGAAGCTTTCTTT	CASRIGSSEWTEAFF
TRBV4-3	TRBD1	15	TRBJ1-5	TGCGCCAGCAGCCCGGCAGGGGGATTGGGTCAGCCCCAGCATTTT	CASSPAGGLGQPQHF
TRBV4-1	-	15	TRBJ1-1	TGCGCCAGCAGCCAAGTCGGGCAGGGGAACACTGAAGCTTTCTTT	CASSQVGQGNTEAFF
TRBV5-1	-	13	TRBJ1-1	TGCGCCAGCAGCTTTGGAGGGTTCACTGAAGCTTTCTTT	CASSFGGFTEAFF
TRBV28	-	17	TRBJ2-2	TGTGCCAGCAGTCTTCTTGGGGACACATCGAACACCGGGGAGCTGTTTTTT	CASSLLGDTSNTGELFF
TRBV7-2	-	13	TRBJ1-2	TGTGCCAGCAGCAGGATTGGGGGCGAGGGCTACACCTTC	CASSRIGGEGYTF